The sequence of this T cell receptor beta chain was determined in a study of early T cells in non-severe SARS-CoV-2 infection. The CDR3 totals 17 residues. The V end lost 1 base, the J end lost 4 bases, and 17 bases lay between the germline ends. Germline loops: CDR1 SGHKS, CDR2 YYEKEE (reference sequence). MiXCR, applied by TCRdb to the 5' RACE reads, yields one record per CDR3 protein. The table lists more than 50,000 distinct CDR3 sequences, roughly 12% of them singletons. Source material: whole blood. The genes are TRBV5-5 and TRBJ1-4; a possible D gene is TRBD1 (5 bases). This TCR came from an adult who was a healthcare worker with PCR-confirmed SARS-CoV-2 infection or an uninfected control (not recorded which). The CDR3 coding sequence is TGTGCCAGCAGCTTGTCCGGGCGGGGGACGGTTAATGAAAAACTGTTTTTT. Translated: CASSLSGRGTVNEKLFF.